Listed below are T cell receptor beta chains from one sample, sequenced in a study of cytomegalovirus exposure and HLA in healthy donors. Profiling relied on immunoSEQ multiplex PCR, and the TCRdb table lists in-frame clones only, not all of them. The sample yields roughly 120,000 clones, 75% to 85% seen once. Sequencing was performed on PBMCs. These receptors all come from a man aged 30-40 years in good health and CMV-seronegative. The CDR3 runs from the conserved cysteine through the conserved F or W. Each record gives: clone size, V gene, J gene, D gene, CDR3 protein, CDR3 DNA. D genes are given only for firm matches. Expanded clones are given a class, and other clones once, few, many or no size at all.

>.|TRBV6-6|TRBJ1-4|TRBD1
CASSPPRDRVNEKLFF
TGTGCCAGCAGTCCACCCCGGGACAGGGTTAATGAAAAACTGTTTTTT
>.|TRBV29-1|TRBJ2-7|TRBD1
CSGAGDRASYEQYF
TGCAGCGGGGCTGGGGACAGGGCCTCCTACGAGCAGTACTTC
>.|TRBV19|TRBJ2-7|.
CASSRSGQLALYEQYF
TGTGCCAGTAGTCGCTCAGGACAGCTGGCATTATACGAGCAGTACTTC
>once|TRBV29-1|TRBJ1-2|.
CSVPTGCGYTF
TGCAGCGTCCCCACGGGGTGTGGCTACACCTTC
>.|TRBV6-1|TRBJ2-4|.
CASSEDSPGILLAKNIQYF
TGTGCCAGCAGTGAGGACAGTCCGGGTATTTTACTAGCCAAAAACATTCAGTACTTC
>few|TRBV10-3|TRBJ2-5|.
CATLRQGFVETQYF
TGTGCCACCTTGAGGCAGGGTTTTGTAGAGACCCAGTACTTC
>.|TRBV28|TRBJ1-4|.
CASLPGGGAYGEKLFF
TGTGCCAGCCTTCCCGGAGGGGGGGCTTATGGTGAAAAACTGTTTTTT
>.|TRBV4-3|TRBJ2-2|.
CASSQGTGWSTGELFF
TGCGCCAGCAGCCAAGGAACAGGGTGGAGCACCGGGGAGCTGTTTTTT
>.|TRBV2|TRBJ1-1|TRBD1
CASRGTGRPEAFF
TGTGCCAGCAGGGGGACAGGGCGGCCTGAAGCTTTCTTT
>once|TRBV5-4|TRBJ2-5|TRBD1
CASSAHWPRGRETQYF
TGTGCCAGCAGCGCGCATTGGCCCAGGGGGCGTGAGACCCAGTACTTC
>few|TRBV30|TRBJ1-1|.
CAWSGGAGINTEAFF
TGTGCCTGGAGTGGGGGAGCGGGGATAAACACTGAAGCTTTCTTT
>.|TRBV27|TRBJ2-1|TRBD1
CASSFPGQNNEQFF
TGTGCCAGCAGTTTTCCGGGACAGAACAATGAGCAGTTCTTC
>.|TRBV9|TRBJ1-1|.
CASSVGTAGEVAFF
TGTGCCAGCAGCGTAGGGACAGCCGGAGAAGTCGCTTTCTTT
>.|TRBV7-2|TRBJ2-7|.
CASSLRSNRYEQYF
TGTGCCAGCAGCTTGCGGTCTAATCGCTACGAGCAGTACTTC
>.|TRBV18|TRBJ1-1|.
CASSPSDGGGTEAFF
TGTGCCAGCTCACCATCCGACGGCGGGGGGACTGAAGCTTTCTTT
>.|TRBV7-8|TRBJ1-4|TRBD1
CASSSDTGGGEKLFF
TGTGCCAGCAGCTCAGATACAGGGGGCGGCGAAAAACTGTTTTTT
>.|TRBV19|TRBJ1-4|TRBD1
CASSIRSGQGREKLFF
TGTGCCAGTAGTATCCGATCGGGACAGGGGAGGGAAAAACTGTTTTTT
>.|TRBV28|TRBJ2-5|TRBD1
CASSLKTGLYQETQYF
TGTGCCAGCAGTTTAAAGACAGGGCTGTACCAAGAGACCCAGTACTTC
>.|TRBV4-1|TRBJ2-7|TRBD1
CASSQSGTGAYEQYF
TGCGCCAGCAGCCAATCCGGGACAGGGGCCTACGAGCAGTACTTC
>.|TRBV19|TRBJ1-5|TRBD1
CASRGQGNVQPQHF
TGTGCCAGTAGGGGACAGGGTAACGTTCAGCCCCAGCATTTT
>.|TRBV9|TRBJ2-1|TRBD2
CASSVGLGFYNEQFF
TGTGCCAGCAGCGTGGGACTAGGGTTCTACAATGAGCAGTTCTTC
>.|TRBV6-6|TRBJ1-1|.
CASRVGTEAFF
TGTGCCAGCAGGGTCGGCACTGAAGCTTTCTTT
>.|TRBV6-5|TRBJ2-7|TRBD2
CASRGLAERGEQYF
TGTGCCAGCAGGGGACTAGCGGAGAGGGGCGAGCAGTACTTC
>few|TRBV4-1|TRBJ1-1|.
CASSQQWTVNTEAFF
TGCGCCAGCAGCCAACAGTGGACAGTGAACACTGAAGCTTTCTTT
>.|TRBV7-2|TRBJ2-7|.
CASSLAVRTYEQYF
TGTGCCAGCAGCTTAGCCGTCAGAACCTACGAGCAGTACTTC
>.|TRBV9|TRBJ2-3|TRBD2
CASSVLAGGTDTQYF
TGTGCCAGCAGCGTACTAGCGGGAGGCACAGATACGCAGTATTTT
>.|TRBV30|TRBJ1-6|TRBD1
CAWSTGQLESPLHF
TGTGCCTGGAGTACGGGACAGTTGGAGTCACCCCTCCACTTT
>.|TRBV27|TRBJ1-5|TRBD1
CASSTTTGKYSNQPQHF
TGTGCCAGCAGTACCACGACAGGGAAATATAGCAATCAGCCCCAGCATTTT
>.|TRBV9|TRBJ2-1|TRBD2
CASSVAGLAGYEQFF
TGTGCCAGCAGCGTAGCAGGACTAGCGGGTTACGAGCAGTTCTTC
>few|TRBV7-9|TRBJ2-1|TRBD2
CASSSEGLARRDEQFF
TGTGCCAGCAGCTCCGAAGGACTAGCACGAAGGGATGAGCAGTTCTTC
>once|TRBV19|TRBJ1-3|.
CASSIQYSGNTIYF
TGTGCCAGTAGTATACAGTACTCTGGAAACACCATATATTTT
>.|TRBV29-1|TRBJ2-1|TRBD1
CSVEDLGDRVSYNEQFF
TGCAGCGTTGAAGACCTGGGGGACAGGGTTTCCTACAATGAGCAGTTCTTC
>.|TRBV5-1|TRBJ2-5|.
CASSSKEVETQYF
TGCGCCAGCAGCTCGAAGGAGGTTGAGACCCAGTACTTC
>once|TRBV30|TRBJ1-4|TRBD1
CAWGTGGRHEKLFF
TGTGCCTGGGGAACAGGGGGCCGTCATGAAAAACTGTTTTTT
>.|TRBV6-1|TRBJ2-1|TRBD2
CASMSGRGNEQFF
TGTGCCAGCATGAGCGGGAGGGGCAATGAGCAGTTCTTC
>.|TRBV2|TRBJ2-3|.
CASSQEGGFLDTQYF
TGTGCCAGCAGTCAGGAGGGAGGCTTCCTAGATACGCAGTATTTT
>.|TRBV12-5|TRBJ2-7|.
CASASRQVTAYEQYF
TGTGCTAGTGCCTCCAGGCAGGTTACCGCCTACGAGCAGTACTTC
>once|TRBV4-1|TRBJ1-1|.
CASSQDRGRATEAFF
TGCGCCAGCAGCCAAGACAGGGGTCGGGCCACTGAAGCTTTCTTT
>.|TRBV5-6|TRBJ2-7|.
CASSLVGRTYEQYF
TGTGCCAGCAGCTTGGTCGGGAGAACCTACGAGCAGTACTTC
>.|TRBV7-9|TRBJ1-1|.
CASSFVNTEAFF
TGTGCCAGCAGCTTCGTGAACACTGAAGCTTTCTTT
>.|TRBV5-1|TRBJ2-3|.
CASSTPMGRSSTDTQYF
TGCGCCAGCAGCACCCCTATGGGGCGGTCTAGCACAGATACGCAGTATTTT
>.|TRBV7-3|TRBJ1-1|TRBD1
CASSTTGLNTEAFF
TGTGCCAGCAGCACGACAGGGTTGAACACTGAAGCTTTCTTT
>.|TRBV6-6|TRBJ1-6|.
CASRIQSSYNSPLHF
TGTGCCAGCAGAATACAGAGCTCCTATAATTCACCCCTCCACTTT
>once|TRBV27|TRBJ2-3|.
CASSPSTDTQYF
TGTGCCAGCAGCCCGAGCACAGATACGCAGTATTTT
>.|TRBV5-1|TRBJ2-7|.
CASSLFPGHPYEQYF
TGCGCCAGCAGCTTGTTCCCGGGACACCCCTACGAGCAGTACTTC
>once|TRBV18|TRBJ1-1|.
CASSPRQENTEAFF
TGTGCCAGCTCACCTCGACAGGAGAACACTGAAGCTTTCTTT
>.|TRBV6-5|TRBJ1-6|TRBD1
CASSCSGQGAGSPLHF
TGTGCCAGCAGTTGCTCGGGGCAGGGGGCTGGTTCACCCCTCCACTTT
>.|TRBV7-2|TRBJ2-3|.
CASSGYETSTDTQYF
TGTGCCAGCAGCGGGTATGAGACTAGCACAGATACGCAGTATTTT